Presented here are 18 T cell receptor beta chains from one specimen sequenced in a study of blood T cell repertoires in COVID-19. The assay was immunoSEQ multiplex PCR, and TCRdb's table has in-frame clones only and misses some. The table includes almost 55,000 clones, 85% to 90% detected once. The sample taken for sequencing was peripheral blood. The receptor set was obtained from a human donor in a cohort sampled during active COVID-19.

V gene TRBV25-1 combines with J gene TRBJ1-1, with no clear D. Trimming took off 8 bases at V and 1 base at J, with 8 bases between the two ends. Germline V gene sequence: CDR1 MGHDK, CDR2 SYGVNS. The CDR3 sequence is 12 residues long. The CDR3 DNA is TGTGCCAGCGGAACAGAGAACACTGAAGCTTTCTTT. It encodes CASGTENTEAFF.

The genes are TRBV6-5 and TRBJ2-7, with TRBD1 matching 9 bases. V shed 6 bases and J 3 bases; nucleotides not matched to a gene: 9. The CDR3 spans 15 residues. Germline-derived CDR1 and CDR2 are MNHEY and SVGAGI. As DNA, the CDR3 is TGTGCCAGCAGCGCGAAAACAGGGGGCCTCTACGAGCAGTACTTC. It codes for CASSAKTGGLYEQYF.

The chain links TRBV2 to TRBJ2-6; D is uncertain. The CDR3 runs to 13 residues. V lost 2 bases, J lost 4 bases, and 3 bases lay in between. CDR1 and CDR2 (germline): SNHLY, FYNNEI. CDR3 in amino acids: CASSEQGANVLTF. The CDR3 coding sequence is TGTGCCAGCAGTGAACAGGGGGCCAACGTCCTGACTTTC.

This chain joins TRBV5-1 and TRBJ1-3; 7 bases are shared with TRBD1. The germline gives CDR1 SGHRS, CDR2 YFSETQ. This CDR3 has 14 residues. V was clipped by 6 bases and J by 0 bases; unmatched bases: 3. The CDR3 nucleotides are TGCGCCAGCAAACAGGGGAGCTCTGGAAACACCATATATTTT. Translated: CASKQGSSGNTIYF.

This chain joins TRBV4-1 and TRBJ2-7, with 14 positions matching TRBD2. V lost 6 bases to trimming and J lost 5 bases; unmatched junction nucleotides: 18. CDR1 is MGHRA and CDR2 is YSYEKL in the germline V gene. This CDR3 spans 19 amino acids. The CDR3 sequence: CASSPRKSGTSGSPNEQYF. The DNA of the CDR3 is TGCGCCAGCAGTCCGCGAAAATCCGGGACTAGCGGGAGCCCCAACGAGCAGTACTTC.

The chain combines TRBV10-3 with TRBJ2-7, with D possibly TRBD2 on 6 matching bases. Germline assignment: CDR1 ENHRY and CDR2 SYGVKD. The ends were cut back, 4 bases at V and 6 bases at J, with 13 bases in the middle. The CDR3 length is 13 residues. CDR3 sequence: CAISGGGRTEQYF. The CDR3, as DNA: TGTGCCATCAGTGGTGGAGGGAGGACCGAGCAGTACTTC.

V usage is TRBV23-1 and J usage is TRBJ1-5; no clear D. TRBV23-1 is assigned to the ORF class and has an uncertain function. The CDR3 covers 12 residues. Trimming took 9 bases from V and 5 from J, leaving 11 bases between them. The CDR3 nucleotides are TGCGCCAGTGACCCCGAGGATCAGCCCCAGCATTTT. Translated: CASDPEDQPQHF.

The genes are TRBV6-6 and TRBJ2-5; D is ambiguous. From germline, CDR1 is MNHNY and CDR2 SVGAGI (reference sequence). V lost 6 bases, J lost 4 bases, and 6 bases lay in between. This CDR3 contains 11 residues. CDR3 DNA: TGTGCCAGCAGCACGGTAGAGACCCAGTACTTC. As protein: CASSTVETQYF.

The rearrangement links TRBV27 to TRBJ1-3; D unclear. The CDR3 sequence is 15 residues long. Germline CDR1 reads MNHEY; CDR2 reads SMNVEV (reference sequence). With 5 bases removed from V and 1 base from J, the gap between germline ends came to 12 bases. CDR3 bases: TGTGCCAGCAGTCTCCGGAGACGTTCTGGAAACACCATATATTTT. Translating gives CASSLRRRSGNTIYF.

The chain employs TRBV7-9 and TRBJ2-5, with 9 bases lining up with TRBD2. The CDR3 consists of 15 residues. Per germline, CDR1 SEHNR and CDR2 FQNEAQ (reference sequence). V shed 6 bases and J 4 bases; nucleotides not matched to a gene: 9. CDR3 region: CASSYRGSGGETQYF. CDR3 DNA sequence: TGTGCCAGCAGTTACCGTGGTAGCGGGGGAGAGACCCAGTACTTC.

This clone showed up just a few times. The rearrangement joins TRBV6-6 to TRBJ2-6; D might be TRBD1 (6 bases). This CDR3 has 17 amino acids. Trimming pared 6 bases from V and 3 bases from J, leaving 18 bases between. Germline loops: CDR1 MNHNY, CDR2 SVGAGI (reference sequence). CDR3 amino acids: CASRRQVANFGANVLTF. CDR3 sequence (DNA): TGTGCCAGCAGGCGACAGGTTGCCAACTTTGGGGCCAACGTCCTGACTTTC.

The chain has TRBV25-1 and TRBJ2-5, with D possibly TRBD2 on 6 matching bases. Germline V gene lookup returns CDR1 MGHDK and CDR2 SYGVNS. The CDR3 consists of 14 residues. Between the trimmed V and J ends, which lost 0 bases and 4 bases, there was a span of 9 bases. The DNA for the CDR3 is TGTGCCAGCAGTGAATACGGAGGGAGAGAGACCCAGTACTTC. Its protein product is CASSEYGGRETQYF.

This sequence joins TRBV9 and TRBJ1-4; 10 bases align to TRBD1. Germline values: CDR1 SGDLS, CDR2 YYNGEE. The CDR3 covers 16 residues. After removal of 0 bases from V and 4 bases from J, the junction contained 3 bases not matched to a gene. Here the CDR3 DNA reads TGTGCCAGCAGCGTAGGGGACAGGGGACTTAATGAAAAACTGTTTTTT. It encodes CASSVGDRGLNEKLFF.

This clone was recorded only once. This chain uses TRBV18 with TRBJ1-5; 10 nucleotides line up with TRBD1. Trimming removed 5 bases from V and 5 bases from J; junction bases left unmatched: 12. Germline V gene sequence: CDR1 KGHSH, CDR2 LQKENI. The CDR3 has 17 amino acids. Written as DNA, the CDR3 is TGTGCCAGCTCAGAAGGACACGACAGGGGGCTTCATCAGCCCCAGCATTTT. Encoded protein: CASSEGHDRGLHQPQHF.

The rearrangement links TRBV10-3 to TRBJ2-6; 10 bases agree with TRBD1. Germline V gene sequence: CDR1 ENHRY, CDR2 SYGVKD. The CDR3 extends over 17 amino acids. V gave up 9 bases and J gave up 3 bases; unmatched junction bases: 11. CDR3 in DNA: TGTGCCATTCTACCGGGACAGGGGTTCGGTGGGGCCAACGTCCTGACTTTC. Residues: CAILPGQGFGGANVLTF.

The chain links TRBV11-2 to TRBJ1-2; D not resolved. The CDR3 has 12 residues. V shed 5 bases and J shed 4 bases, with 8 bases lying between them. Germline-derived CDR1 and CDR2 are SGHAT and FQNNGV. The CDR3, as DNA: TGTGCCAGCAGCCGGGAGGTCTATGGCTACACCTTC. Translating gives CASSREVYGYTF.

This clone was seen more than once but under ten times. The V call is TRBV5-6, the J call TRBJ2-5; D uncertain. The CDR3 sequence is 11 residues long. V shed 4 bases and J shed 5 bases, with 6 bases lying between them. Germline assignment: CDR1 SGHDT and CDR2 YYEEEE. This chain's CDR3 is CASSLRETQYF. The CDR3 DNA sequence: TGTGCCAGCAGCCTTCGGGAGACCCAGTACTTC. The whole variable domain, filled in from reference TRBV5-6 and TRBJ2-5, reads DAGVTQSPTHLIKTRGQQVTLRCSPKSGHDTVSWYQQALGQGPQFIFQYYEEEERQRGNFPDRFSGHQFPNYSSELNVNALLLGDSALYLCASSLRETQYFGPGTRLLVL.

The chain couples TRBV6-5 to TRBJ1-5; D is uncertain. V lost 0 bases to trimming and J lost 0 bases, with 3 bases between them. The CDR3 is made up of 14 amino acids. Germline assignment: CDR1 MNHEY and CDR2 SVGAGI. The CDR3 DNA follows: TGTGCCAGCAGTTACTCGTATAGCAATCAGCCCCAGCATTTT. This translates into CASSYSYSNQPQHF.